This T cell receptor (beta chain) emerged from a study of CD8 T cells in ankylosing spondylitis. Regarding the study as a whole: One TCR beta motif, made up of several highly homologous variants, appeared characteristic of ankylosing spondylitis blood. Some of the motif variants had earlier been found in reactive arthritis patients' fluid and blood.

The CDR3 consists of 18 residues. The J segment lost 0 bases and the V segment lost 2 bases, leaving 8 bases of the junction unmatched. The germline V gene has CDR1 SGHKS and CDR2 YYEKEE (reference sequence). A few counts support this clonotype. Its antigen is currently unknown. Each TCR beta library was made by quantitative 5'-RACE that incorporated molecular barcodes. From the 5' RACE reads, TCRdb called clonotypes with MiXCR, one entry per CDR3 protein. The sample consists of roughly 450,000 distinct CDR3 sequences, roughly 27% of them appearing once. This receptor was obtained from a male donor with ankylosing spondylitis. The sample comprised blood, either unsorted or a sorted T cell fraction (not recorded which). The chain joins TRBV5-5 to TRBJ2-1; 10 bases match TRBD2. The CDR3 DNA is TGTGCCAGCAGCTTTTCTCTAGCGGGAGAGAGCTCCTACAATGAGCAGTTCTTC. This codes for CASSFSLAGESSYNEQFF.